The 29 T cell receptor beta chains reported below all come from one sample, sequenced in a study of T cells in Graves' hyperthyroidism and ophthalmopathy. Amplified TCR beta CDR3 regions derived from RNA transcripts. The HTBI primer set was used in a first-round RT-PCR of the TCR CDR3. Each CDR3 protein gets one entry after TCRdb re-called the multiplex PCR reads with MiXCR. Of under 250,000 distinct CDR3 sequences listed, about a sixth are singletons. The sample consisted of blood. These TCRs come from a woman in her fifties or sixties with Graves' hyperthyroidism.

To note about this clonotype: This may stem from a read error, because a much larger clone lies one nucleotide away. The rearrangement uses TRBV12-3 or TRBV12-4 and TRBJ2-3; 9 bases are a match to TRBD2. The CDR3 length is 17 residues. This chain's CDR3 is CAGSLGLAPAFTDTQYF. Here the CDR3 DNA reads TGTGCCGGCAGCCTAGGACTAGCGCCTGCCTTCACAGATACGCAGTATTTT.

CDR3 in DNA: TGCAGCTCGGGGAGGGGGGACATTCAGTACTTC. Encoded protein: CSSGRGDIQYF. V is TRBV20-1 and J is TRBJ2-4; TRBD2 is a possible D gene (7 bases). This CDR3 is 11 amino acids long. CDR1 is DFQATT, CDR2 SNEGSKA, per germline (reference sequence).

In this sample, this clonotype turned up a few times. The conserved closing phenylalanine or tryptophan is absent in this CDR3, likely reflecting a read error. The genes are TRBV6-2 or TRBV6-3 and TRBJ2-1; D is unclear. The CDR3 extends over 16 amino acids. Germline CDR1 is MNHEY and CDR2 is SVGEGT. Trimming took 4 bases from V and 2 from J, leaving 15 bases between them. CDR3 in amino acids: CASSFSSLVTYNEQFS. In DNA, the CDR3 is TGTGCCAGCAGTTTCTCCAGCCTAGTAACCTACAATGAGCAGTTCTCC.

This clonotype has only a few counts. The chain couples TRBV27 to TRBJ1-1, with D unclear. The CDR3 runs 15 residues. CDR1 and CDR2 (germline): MNHEY, SMNVEV (reference sequence). V lost 0 bases and J 0 bases, leaving 8 bases between the germline ends. Written as DNA, the CDR3 is TGTGCCAGCAGTTTATCGTTCAGATTGAACACTGAAGCTTTCTTT. It encodes CASSLSFRLNTEAFF.

The table lists this clonotype with a few counts. The chain employs TRBV10-3 and TRBJ1-1, with D perhaps matching TRBD1 (6 bases). Germline V gives CDR1 ENHRY, CDR2 SYGVKD. Trimming removed 10 bases from V and 1 base from J, with 16 bases in between. The CDR3 totals 14 residues. In DNA form, the CDR3 reads TGTGCCACAAAGCAGGGGAGGGCGAACACTGAAGCTTTCTTT. Residues: CATKQGRANTEAFF.

This clonotype was observed many times. The chain couples TRBV7-2 to TRBJ2-3; TRBD2 agrees at 15 bases. V was clipped by 6 bases and J by 4 bases; unmatched bases: 5. Germline assignment: CDR1 SGHTA and CDR2 FQGNSA. This CDR3 contains 16 residues. Here the CDR3 DNA reads TGTGCCAGCAGAACAGGACTAGCGGGAGGGTCAGATACGCAGTATTTT. It is translated as CASRTGLAGGSDTQYF.

The V and J genes are TRBV27 and TRBJ2-7; possibly TRBD2 for D (6 bases). The CDR3 totals 14 residues. Germline values: CDR1 MNHEY, CDR2 SMNVEV (reference sequence). The V end lost 1 base, the J end lost 3 bases, and 10 bases lay between the germline ends. The CDR3 is CASSLLGLNYEQYF. DNA for the CDR3: TGTGCCAGCAGTTTATTAGGACTAAACTACGAGCAGTACTTC.

This clonotype appeared many times. V and J are TRBV16 and TRBJ2-7; D not certain. The germline V gene has CDR1 KGHSY and CDR2 FQNENV. This CDR3 has 14 residues. Trimming cost V 0 bases and J 2 bases, with 8 bases left between them. CDR3 DNA sequence: TGTGCCAGCAGCCAATCGCGGTCAACCTACGAGCAGTACTTC. Amino acid sequence: CASSQSRSTYEQYF.

The chain joins TRBV2 to TRBJ2-7, with D possibly matching TRBD1 (6 bases). CDR1 and CDR2 from the germline V gene are SNHLY and FYNNEI. V lost 7 bases, J lost 0 bases, and 19 bases lay in between. The CDR3 runs 16 residues. The CDR3 nucleotides are TGTGCCAGCACCAACCCAATCCGGGACAACTCCTACGAGCAGTACTTC. Protein sequence: CASTNPIRDNSYEQYF.

With respect to this clonotype: One base away lies a much larger clone, so this may be a sequencing read error. The chain combines TRBV2 with TRBJ1-5, with 9 bases fitting TRBD1. Germline V lookup: CDR1 SNHLY, CDR2 FYNNEI. CDR3 length: 16 residues. CDR3 sequence: CAGSPPGQGYNQPQHF. DNA for the CDR3: TGTGCCGGCAGCCCCCCGGGACAGGGTTATAATCAGCCCCAGCATTTT.

A few counts support this clonotype. The chain employs TRBV24-1 and TRBJ2-5; TRBD2 matches 7 bases. Germline lookup yields CDR1 KGHDR and CDR2 SFDVKD. This CDR3 comprises 17 residues. Trimming removed 1 base from V and 1 base from J; junction bases left unmatched: 8. The CDR3 DNA is TGTGCCACCAGTGATTTTCTAGCGGAGGGATCCCAAGAGACCCAGTACTTC. Protein sequence: CATSDFLAEGSQETQYF.

This clonotype was observed many times. The V call is TRBV28, the J call TRBJ1-1; D is ambiguous. Germline CDR1 reads MDHEN; CDR2 reads SYDVKM. This CDR3 is built from 16 residues. V was trimmed by 4 bases and J by 0 bases, leaving 15 bases between them. The DNA of the CDR3 is TGTGCCAGCAGTTCAATTTTTCATAAAATGAACACTGAAGCTTTCTTT. Its protein product is CASSSIFHKMNTEAFF.

This clonotype was observed a handful of times. The chain links TRBV20-1 to TRBJ1-1; 8 bases map to TRBD1. Germline values: CDR1 DFQATT, CDR2 SNEGSKA (reference sequence). The CDR3 is 15 residues long. Losses at the gene ends were 6 bases for V and 4 bases for J; bases not matched to a gene: 13. The CDR3 DNA follows: TGCAGTGCCAGACAGGGGTCCGTGATGGTCACTGAAGCTTTCTTT. Its protein is CSARQGSVMVTEAFF.

In nucleotides, the CDR3 is TGTGCCAGCAGGCGCTCTAGCGGGCATAATTCCTACGAGCAGTACTTC. It translates to CASRRSSGHNSYEQYF. V usage is TRBV28 and J usage is TRBJ2-7; TRBD2 matches 8 bases. This CDR3 comprises 16 residues. Germline values: CDR1 MDHEN, CDR2 SYDVKM. J lost 1 base, V lost 6 bases, and 11 bases had no gene match. The whole variable domain, remainder taken from reference TRBV28 and TRBJ2-7, is DVKVTQSSRYLVKRTGEKVFLECVQDMDHENMFWYRQDPGLGLRLIYFSYDVKMKEKGDIPEGYSVSREKKERFSLILESASTNQTSMYLCASRRSSGHNSYEQYFGPGTRLTVT.

Many counts were recorded for this clonotype. J is TRBJ1-1 and V is TRBV9; tentative D call: TRBD1 (6 bases). The CDR3 length is 19 residues. V dropped 0 bases and J dropped 2 bases, with 23 bases sitting between them. The germline V gene has CDR1 SGDLS and CDR2 YYNGEE. CDR3 sequence (DNA): TGTGCCAGCAGCGTAGGGACAGATCCATACTTTGAACCTAACACTGAAGCTTTCTTT. Its translation: CASSVGTDPYFEPNTEAFF.

At least ten counts were recorded for this clonotype. The chain carries TRBV27 and TRBJ1-2; TRBD1 aligns across 7 bases. Germline V gene sequence: CDR1 MNHEY, CDR2 SMNVEV (reference sequence). The CDR3 length is 17 residues. The V and J ends lost 5 bases and 3 bases, in that order; junction bases with no gene match: 15. The CDR3 reads CASSPPPRDRDYYGYTF. As DNA, the CDR3 is TGTGCCAGCAGTCCACCTCCCCGGGACAGAGACTACTATGGCTACACCTTC.

This clonotype was observed a handful of times. The rearrangement links TRBV19 to TRBJ2-3; the D is unclear. V gave up 7 bases and J gave up 3 bases, with 11 bases separating them. The CDR3 is made up of 13 amino acids. Germline V CDR1 and CDR2: LNHDA, SQIVND (reference sequence). CDR3 DNA sequence: TGTGCCAGTAATAGCTTCCGGACAGATACGCAGTATTTT. Its protein is CASNSFRTDTQYF.

This clonotype came up many times. V is TRBV5-1 and J is TRBJ2-3; no definite D call. CDR1 SGHRS and CDR2 YFSETQ come from the germline V gene. The CDR3 has 15 amino acids. Trimming pared 4 bases from V and 3 bases from J, leaving 15 bases between. The CDR3 region has the DNA TGCGCCAGCAGCCTGGGTATTCAGACAACAGATACGCAGTATTTT. The encoded protein is CASSLGIQTTDTQYF.

This clonotype has more than one count but fewer than ten. Given a much more abundant clone one base away, this may be a read error. CDR3 protein: CASGLVLGQLNTEALF. CDR3 DNA: TGTGCTAGTGGTTTGGTACTTGGACAGCTGAACACTGAAGCTCTCTTT. The chain combines TRBV12-5 with TRBJ1-1; TRBD1 might be the D (6 bases). The germline CDR1 and CDR2 sequences are LGHNT and FRNRAP. This CDR3 spans 16 amino acids.

The chain employs TRBV15 and TRBJ1-1, with TRBD1 identical over 8 bases. After removal of 5 bases from V and 0 bases from J, the junction contained 2 bases not matched to a gene. The CDR3 sequence is 14 residues long. Germline CDR1 and CDR2: LNHNV and YYDKDF (reference sequence). As DNA, the CDR3 is TGTGCCACCAGCCGACAGGGGATGAACACTGAAGCTTTCTTT. Translation: CATSRQGMNTEAFF.

The sample holds many counts of this clonotype. This chain links TRBV27 with TRBJ2-1, with 13 bases lining up with TRBD2. CDR1 MNHEY and CDR2 SMNVEV come from the germline V gene (reference sequence). The CDR3 sequence is 18 residues long. The J segment lost 7 bases and the V segment lost 5 bases, leaving 14 bases of the junction unmatched. The CDR3 sequence is CASSPELAGGLAGNEQFF. The DNA of the CDR3 is TGTGCCAGCAGTCCCGAACTAGCGGGAGGGCTTGCGGGAAATGAGCAGTTCTTC.

This clonotype has a single count. The gene calls are TRBV12-3 or TRBV12-4 and TRBJ2-2, with TRBD2 matching over 10 bases. V was pared by 4 bases and J by 2 bases, with 4 bases of the junction left unmatched. The CDR3 is 16 amino acids. CDR3 region: CASSSPSGSNTGELFF. The CDR3 DNA reads TGTGCCAGCAGTTCTCCTAGCGGGAGTAACACCGGGGAGCTGTTTTTT.

This chain uses TRBV7-3 with TRBJ2-1, with 11 positions matching TRBD2. This CDR3 is 19 amino acids long. The V gene end was trimmed by 5 bases and the J gene end by 2 bases; junction bases not matched to a gene: 14. In germline, CDR1 is SGHTA, CDR2 FQGTGA. CDR3 sequence reads: CASSPAGASGRSPYNEQFF. CDR3 sequence (DNA): TGTGCCAGCAGCCCTGCGGGGGCTAGCGGGAGGAGTCCCTACAATGAGCAGTTCTTC.

The sample holds many counts of this clonotype. This chain uses TRBV6-6 with TRBJ2-2; unclear D gene. The CDR3 has 11 amino acids. The V gene's germline CDR1 is MNHNY and CDR2 SVGAGI (reference sequence). Trimming removed 2 bases from V and 7 bases from J, with 2 bases in between. The CDR3 loop reads CASSYHGELFF. The CDR3 region has the DNA TGTGCCAGCAGTTACCACGGGGAGCTGTTTTTT.

This CDR3 reads CSAREGGRDNEQFF. Written as DNA, the CDR3 is TGCAGTGCTAGAGAGGGAGGAAGGGACAATGAGCAGTTCTTC. The V call is TRBV20-1, the J call TRBJ2-1; TRBD2 is a possible D gene (6 bases). The CDR3 covers 14 residues. The V end lost 0 bases, the J end lost 5 bases, and 11 bases lay between the germline ends. CDR1 is DFQATT and CDR2 is SNEGSKA in the germline V gene (reference sequence).

A few counts support this clonotype. The rearrangement uses TRBV29-1 and TRBJ2-1; the D gene is possibly TRBD2 (6 bases). Germline V gene data show CDR1 as SQVTM and CDR2 as ANQGSEA. The CDR3 consists of 12 residues. V gave up 6 bases and J gave up 4 bases, with 10 bases separating them. As DNA, the CDR3 is TGCAGCGTCCGACTAGGGTACAATGAGCAGTTCTTC. Residues: CSVRLGYNEQFF.

J is TRBJ1-3 and V is TRBV20-1; 7 bases are shared with TRBD1. The CDR3 runs to 14 residues. After removal of 3 bases from V and 0 bases from J, the junction contained 2 bases not matched to a gene. Per the germline V gene, CDR1 is DFQATT and CDR2 is SNEGSKA (reference sequence). The DNA for the CDR3 is TGCAGTGCTAGGGCAGGGGGCTCTGGAAACACCATATATTTT. Translating it yields CSARAGGSGNTIYF.

This clonotype was seen repeatedly, ten times or more. V is TRBV28 and J is TRBJ1-1, with unresolved D. This CDR3 is built from 11 residues. The germline V and J ends were trimmed by 8 bases and 5 bases, with 9 bases remaining between them. Germline CDR1 is MDHEN and CDR2 is SYDVKM. As DNA, the CDR3 is TGTGCCAGCCGCCAAGGGACTGAAGCTTTCTTT. It translates to CASRQGTEAFF. Full variable domain (rest looked up from reference TRBV28 and TRBJ1-1): DVKVTQSSRYLVKRTGEKVFLECVQDMDHENMFWYRQDPGLGLRLIYFSYDVKMKEKGDIPEGYSVSREKKERFSLILESASTNQTSMYLCASRQGTEAFFGQGTRLTVV.

The chain employs TRBV24-1 and TRBJ2-1; 8 nucleotides agree with TRBD2. J gave up 6 bases and V 8 bases, and 8 bases lay outside the gene matches. Per the germline V gene, CDR1 is KGHDR and CDR2 is SFDVKD. The CDR3 contains 14 residues. DNA for the CDR3: TGTGCCACCAAATCGGGAGGGCCCGGCAATGAGCAGTTCTTC. The encoded protein is CATKSGGPGNEQFF.